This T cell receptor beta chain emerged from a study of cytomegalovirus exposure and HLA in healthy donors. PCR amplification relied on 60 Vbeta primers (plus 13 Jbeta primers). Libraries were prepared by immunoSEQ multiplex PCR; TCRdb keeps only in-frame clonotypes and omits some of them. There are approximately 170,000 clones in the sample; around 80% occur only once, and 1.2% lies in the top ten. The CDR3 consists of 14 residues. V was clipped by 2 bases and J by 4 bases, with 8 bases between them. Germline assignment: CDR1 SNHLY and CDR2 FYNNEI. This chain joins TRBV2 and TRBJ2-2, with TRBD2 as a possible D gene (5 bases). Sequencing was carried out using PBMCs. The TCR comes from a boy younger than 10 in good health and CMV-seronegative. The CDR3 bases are TGTGCCAGCAGTGAAACGGGGATCACCGGGGAGCTGTTTTTT. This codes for CASSETGITGELFF. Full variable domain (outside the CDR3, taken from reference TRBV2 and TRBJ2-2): EPEVTQTPSHQVTQMGQEVILRCVPISNHLYFYWYRQILGQKVEFLVSFYNNEISEKSEIFDDQFSVERPDGSNFTLKIRSTKLEDSAMYFCASSETGITGELFFGEGSRLTVL.